Shown below are 18 T cell receptor beta chains from a single sample sequenced in a study of cytomegalovirus exposure and HLA in healthy donors (dated by TCRdb to about 2017). Libraries were built with the immunoSEQ multiplex PCR assay. For the multiplex PCR, a mixture combining 60 forward primers for TCR Vbeta segments and 13 reverse primers for TCR Jbeta segments was used. Drawn from immuneACCESS, this table holds only the in-frame rearrangements with V and J called that TCRdb kept. Clones are partly lost; checked studies trace under half to an unresolved V gene and leave the rest unexplained. Counted in this sample were about 130,000 clones; roughly 80% of them appeared once. The biggest ten clones account for about 9.2% of the sample. Sequenced material: PBMCs. These receptors were taken from a young man in good health and CMV-seropositive.

The J gene is TRBJ2-3, the V gene TRBV5-1, with a tentative D call TRBD1 (6 bases). Germline CDR1 and CDR2: SGHRS and YFSETQ. The CDR3 has 13 residues. V shed 5 bases and J shed 0 bases, with 7 bases lying between them. For the CDR3, the DNA is TGCGCCAGCAGGACAGGAAGCACAGATACGCAGTATTTT. As protein: CASRTGSTDTQYF.

The chain has TRBV7-2 and TRBJ1-6; no clear D gene. Looked up from germline, CDR1 is SGHTA and CDR2 is FQGNSA. Trimming took off 6 bases at V and 7 bases at J, with 10 bases between the two ends. The CDR3 loop spans 13 amino acids. For the CDR3, the DNA is TGTGCCAGCAGTTTCGGGGAGAATTCACCCCTCCACTTT. The encoded protein is CASSFGENSPLHF.

J is TRBJ2-5 and V is TRBV4-1; D is perhaps TRBD1 (6 bases). Germline V lookup: CDR1 MGHRA, CDR2 YSYEKL. Trimming removed 0 bases at V and 2 bases at J, with 7 bases between. This CDR3 spans 14 amino acids. CDR3 DNA sequence: TGCGCCAGCAGCCAAGAAGACAGGCAAGAGACCCAGTACTTC. Translation: CASSQEDRQETQYF.

This clone was detected only a few times. V is TRBV4-1 and J is TRBJ2-2; 13 nucleotides align to TRBD2. CDR1 and CDR2 (germline): MGHRA, YSYEKL. CDR3 length: 16 residues. Trimming at V came to 6 bases and at J to 4 bases, leaving 5 bases not matched to a gene. The CDR3 DNA sequence: TGCGCCAGCAGACTAGCGGGGGGGCCGATCACCGGGGAGCTGTTTTTT. Protein product: CASRLAGGPITGELFF.

This chain uses TRBV18 with TRBJ1-2, with TRBD1 identical over 11 bases. After removal of 3 bases from V and 7 bases from J, the junction contained 7 bases not matched to a gene. CDR1 is KGHSH and CDR2 is LQKENI in the germline V gene. The CDR3 sequence is 15 residues long. In DNA, the CDR3 is TGTGCCAGCTCACCTTCCGGACAGGGGGCTTCTGGCTACACCTTC. Protein sequence: CASSPSGQGASGYTF.

J is TRBJ2-6 and V is TRBV5-6, with D hard to call. Trimming took off 4 bases at V and 5 bases at J, with 7 bases between the two ends. CDR1 is SGHDT and CDR2 is YYEEEE in the germline V gene. The CDR3 runs to 13 residues. Here the CDR3 reads CASSPGRANVLTF. As DNA, the CDR3 is TGTGCCAGCAGCCCTGGGCGGGCCAACGTCCTGACTTTC. Full variable domain (missing parts from reference TRBV5-6 and TRBJ2-6): DAGVTQSPTHLIKTRGQQVTLRCSPKSGHDTVSWYQQALGQGPQFIFQYYEEEERQRGNFPDRFSGHQFPNYSSELNVNALLLGDSALYLCASSPGRANVLTFGAGSRLTVL.

This chain links TRBV30 with TRBJ2-2, with 7 bases identical to TRBD2. The germline CDR1 and CDR2 sequences are GTSNPN and SVGIG (reference sequence). V dropped 0 bases and J dropped 4; count of bases not matched to a gene: 2. The CDR3 has 14 amino acids. The DNA for the CDR3 is TGTGCCTGGAGTGTAGGGAGGGGCACCGGGGAGCTGTTTTTT. Amino acid sequence: CAWSVGRGTGELFF.

The chain couples TRBV25-1 to TRBJ1-4, with 10 bases lining up with TRBD1. The ends lost 1 base at V and 8 bases at J; junction bases unmatched: 4. Germline CDR1 reads MGHDK; CDR2 reads SYGVNS. This CDR3 is 15 amino acids long. In DNA form, the CDR3 reads TGTGCCAGCAGTGAATCGGGGACAGGGGCCGAAAAACTGTTTTTT. As protein: CASSESGTGAEKLFF.

The chain employs TRBV28 and TRBJ1-5, with no clear D. From germline, CDR1 is MDHEN and CDR2 SYDVKM. With 10 bases removed from V and 4 bases from J, the gap between germline ends came to 11 bases. The CDR3 runs 12 residues. The CDR3 DNA sequence: TGTGCCATGTCGACGGGGAATCAGCCCCAGCATTTT. This codes for CAMSTGNQPQHF. Looking up the rest from reference TRBV28 and TRBJ1-5 gives the full variable domain: DVKVTQSSRYLVKRTGEKVFLECVQDMDHENMFWYRQDPGLGLRLIYFSYDVKMKEKGDIPEGYSVSREKKERFSLILESASTNQTSMYLCAMSTGNQPQHFGDGTRLSIL.

Concerning this clone itself: The identical CDR3 is also encoded by other nucleotide sequences in the sample. The rearrangement links TRBV13 to TRBJ2-6; 9 bases match TRBD1. Germline CDR1 PRHDT, CDR2 FYEKMQ (reference sequence). CDR3 length equals 16 residues. Unmatched junction bases numbered 6, after V lost 5 bases and J lost 4 bases. The CDR3 loop reads CASSLDRGSGANVLTF. The CDR3, as DNA: TGTGCCAGCAGCCTTGACAGGGGGTCCGGGGCCAACGTCCTGACTTTC.

The chain is built from TRBV6-5 and TRBJ2-7, with D possibly matching TRBD1 (6 bases). Trimming removed 5 bases from V and 3 bases from J, with 11 bases in between. In germline, CDR1 is MNHEY, CDR2 SVGAGI. There are 13 residues in the CDR3. The CDR3 region is CASSQDRFYEQYF. In DNA form, the CDR3 reads TGTGCCAGCAGTCAGGACAGATTCTACGAGCAGTACTTC.

This clone was recorded only once. CDR3: CASSLLGGVHTEAFF. Here the CDR3 DNA reads TGTGCCAGCAGCCTACTGGGGGGAGTCCACACTGAAGCTTTCTTT. The V and J genes are TRBV5-6 and TRBJ1-1, with a tentative D call TRBD1 (5 bases). CDR3 length: 15 amino acids. Germline V gene lookup returns CDR1 SGHDT and CDR2 YYEEEE. V dropped 4 bases and J dropped 3 bases, with 16 bases sitting between them.

This chain joins TRBV6-1 and TRBJ2-7; no definite D call. The CDR3 length is 14 residues. V lost 4 bases and J lost 0, with 10 bases in between. From germline, CDR1 is MNHNS and CDR2 SASEGT. CDR3 DNA: TGTGCCAGCAGTGTTCGCGGAACCTCCTACGAGCAGTACTTC. It specifies CASSVRGTSYEQYF.

This clone has more than one count but fewer than ten. V is TRBV6-6 and J is TRBJ1-5; D not certain. Germline values: CDR1 MNHNY, CDR2 SVGAGI (reference sequence). The CDR3 runs 12 residues. V lost 6 bases to trimming and J lost 4 bases, with 7 bases between them. The CDR3 reads CASSFPNQPQHF. Written as DNA, the CDR3 is TGTGCCAGCAGCTTCCCTAATCAGCCCCAGCATTTT.

The chain carries TRBV7-8 and TRBJ1-5; D remains unclear. This CDR3 has 15 amino acids. V lost 5 bases to trimming and J lost 2 bases, with 13 bases between them. Germline V gives CDR1 SGHVS, CDR2 FQNEAQ. DNA for the CDR3: TGTGCCAGCAGCCCTTCCCGGGTCCGCAATCAGCCCCAGCATTTT. Encoded protein: CASSPSRVRNQPQHF.

This chain links TRBV9 with TRBJ1-6; 8 bases fit TRBD1. The CDR3 runs to 14 residues. Germline-derived CDR1 and CDR2 are SGDLS and YYNGEE. Germline trimming cut 0 bases from V and 8 bases from J; bases unmatched to any gene: 1. The CDR3: CASSVGTGYSPLHF. CDR3 DNA sequence: TGTGCCAGCAGCGTAGGGACAGGGTATTCACCCCTCCACTTT.

The chain combines TRBV29-1 with TRBJ2-3; 9 nucleotides line up with TRBD2. With V trimmed by 1 base and J by 2 bases, 4 bases remained unmatched. Germline V gene data show CDR1 as SQVTM and CDR2 as ANQGSEA. This CDR3 region has 15 residues. The CDR3 here is CSVEASGVTTDTQYF. The CDR3 DNA reads as TGCAGCGTTGAAGCTAGCGGGGTCACCACAGATACGCAGTATTTT.

This clone was recorded only once. The V and J genes are TRBV28 and TRBJ1-4; D is unresolved. The length of the CDR3 is 15 residues. Trimming took off 8 bases at V and 0 bases at J, with 13 bases between the two ends. CDR1 is MDHEN and CDR2 is SYDVKM in the germline V gene. Here the CDR3 DNA reads TGTGCCAGCTACACCACAGCCTCAACTAATGAAAAACTGTTTTTT. Translation gives CASYTTASTNEKLFF.